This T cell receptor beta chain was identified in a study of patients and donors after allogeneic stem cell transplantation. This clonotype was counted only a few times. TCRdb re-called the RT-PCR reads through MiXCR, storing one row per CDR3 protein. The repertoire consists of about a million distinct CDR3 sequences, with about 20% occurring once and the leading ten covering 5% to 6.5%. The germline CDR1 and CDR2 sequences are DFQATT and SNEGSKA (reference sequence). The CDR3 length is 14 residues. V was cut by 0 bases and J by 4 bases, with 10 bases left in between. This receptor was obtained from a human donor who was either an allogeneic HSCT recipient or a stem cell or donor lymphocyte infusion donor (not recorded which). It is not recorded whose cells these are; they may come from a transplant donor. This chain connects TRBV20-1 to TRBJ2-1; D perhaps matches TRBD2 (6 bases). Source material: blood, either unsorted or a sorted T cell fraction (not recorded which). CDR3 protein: CSARDRRGYNEQFF. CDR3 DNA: TGCAGTGCTAGAGATCGGAGGGGTTACAATGAGCAGTTCTTC.